The present T cell receptor beta chain was sequenced within a study of blood T cell repertoires in COVID-19. Background on the study: COVID-19 samples, acute and convalescent, were from the United States, Italy and Spain. T cells, B-cell-depleted T cells, or PBMCs provided the cDNA or gDNA that served as material.

As originally analysed: Estimation of nucleated cell counts was performed using reference gene primer amplification. Sequenced by immunoSEQ multiplex PCR; TCRdb stores in-frame clones only, minus some. The D gene and trimming were derived from the DNA, and the V and J assignments and clone size from that table. The sample yields some 70,000 clones, 70% to 85% seen once. Sequencing was done on a sample of peripheral blood. The receptor was isolated from a woman aged 55-75 years with acute or convalescent COVID-19.

CDR3 DNA sequence: TGTGCCAGCAGTTTACCCGGTGGGGAGCTGTTTTTT. It encodes CASSLPGGELFF. V usage is TRBV27 and J usage is TRBJ2-2; D is uncertain. V was cut by 2 bases and J by 8 bases, with 6 bases left in between. The CDR3 runs 12 residues. Per the germline V gene, CDR1 is MNHEY and CDR2 is SMNVEV (reference sequence).